One and the same sample provided the 26 T cell receptor beta chains below, sequenced in a study of blood T cell repertoires in COVID-19. Repertoires were generated with immunoSEQ multiplex PCR, while TCRdb's copy carries only in-frame clones and drops some. The table records 140,000 to 150,000 clones, 85% to 90% of them present only once. The specimen was peripheral blood. These TCRs come from a woman aged 45-65 years with active or convalescent COVID-19.

The V call is TRBV7-2, the J call TRBJ1-6; D unresolved. This CDR3 contains 15 residues. Deletions cut 0 bases from V and 5 bases from J, with 8 bases between. Germline V CDR1 and CDR2: SGHTA, FQGNSA. DNA for the CDR3: TGTGCCAGCAGCTTAGCGAGTGCCGATAATTCACCCCTCCACTTT. This sequence encodes CASSLASADNSPLHF.

This clone was detected once. This sequence joins TRBV27 and TRBJ2-7; unclear D gene. The V end was cut by 2 bases, the J end by 1 base, with 9 bases between. Looked up from germline, CDR1 is MNHEY and CDR2 is SMNVEV (reference sequence). The CDR3 runs 14 residues. The CDR3 DNA is TGTGCCAGCAGTTTAATCGGTGATTCCTACGAGCAGTACTTC. The encoded protein is CASSLIGDSYEQYF.

The chain combines TRBV5-5 with TRBJ1-5; D not resolved. Between the trimmed V and J ends, which lost 2 bases and 3 bases, there was a span of 9 bases. Germline assignment: CDR1 SGHKS and CDR2 YYEKEE (reference sequence). This CDR3 is built from 14 residues. The CDR3 nucleotides are TGTGCCAGCAGCTTCGGGAGGGCCAATCAGCCCCAGCATTTT. It translates to CASSFGRANQPQHF.

This sequence joins TRBV28 and TRBJ1-4; TRBD1 is a possible D gene (6 bases). Trimming pared 6 bases from V and 8 bases from J, leaving 16 bases between. The length of the CDR3 is 14 residues. Germline CDR1 is MDHEN and CDR2 is SYDVKM. The CDR3 spells CASSSGTLGEKLFF. The CDR3 coding sequence is TGTGCCAGCAGCTCCGGGACATTGGGAGAAAAACTGTTTTTT.

The chain combines TRBV28 with TRBJ1-1, with 7 bases fitting TRBD1. The ends lost 3 bases at V and 2 bases at J; junction bases unmatched: 18. This CDR3 spans 19 amino acids. The germline CDR1 and CDR2 sequences are MDHEN and SYDVKM. CDR3 region: CASSFAPPFPGQKNTEAFF. The CDR3, as DNA: TGTGCCAGCAGTTTTGCCCCCCCTTTCCCGGGACAGAAAAACACTGAAGCTTTCTTT.

This clone has a single count. This chain connects TRBV9 to TRBJ2-2; 9 nucleotides align to TRBD1. The CDR3 runs 14 residues. Germline V lookup: CDR1 SGDLS, CDR2 YYNGEE. V was pared by 5 bases and J by 3 bases, with 2 bases of the junction left unmatched. CDR3 loop: CASRRQGDTGELFF. As DNA, the CDR3 is TGTGCCAGCAGGAGACAGGGGGACACCGGGGAGCTGTTTTTT.

The chain links TRBV6-2 or TRBV6-3 to TRBJ2-1; D uncertain. Germline assignment: CDR1 MNHEY and CDR2 SVGEGT. V was shortened by 6 bases and J by 5 bases, with 5 bases between the two germline ends. This CDR3 is 11 amino acids long. CDR3 in amino acids: CASSPNNEQFF. The CDR3 DNA reads TGTGCCAGCAGCCCCAACAATGAGCAGTTCTTC.

This chain joins TRBV6-4 and TRBJ1-6, with D unclear. The CDR3 is made up of 14 amino acids. V lost 6 bases, J lost 10 bases, and 16 bases lay in between. CDR1 MRHNA and CDR2 SNTAGT come from the germline V gene. The CDR3 bases are TGTGCCAGCAGCCCTTGGGAGGGAAAATCACCCCTCCACTTT. Translating it yields CASSPWEGKSPLHF.

This chain joins TRBV30 and TRBJ1-2; D remains unclear. CDR1 and CDR2 from the germline V gene are GTSNPN and SVGIG (reference sequence). This CDR3 spans 14 amino acids. Trimming removed 5 bases from V and 4 bases from J, with 17 bases in between. The CDR3: CAWFPRYSSYGYTF. CDR3 DNA sequence: TGTGCCTGGTTCCCCCGGTACTCTAGCTATGGCTACACCTTC.

This sequence joins TRBV6-5 and TRBJ2-2, with 10 bases aligning to TRBD2. The CDR3 is 16 residues long. Germline V gene data show CDR1 as MNHEY and CDR2 as SVGAGI. The ends lost 4 bases at V and 6 bases at J; junction bases unmatched: 8. CDR3 sequence: CASSFQSGRVPGELFF. DNA for the CDR3: TGTGCCAGCAGTTTTCAAAGCGGGAGGGTCCCCGGGGAGCTGTTTTTT.

The rearrangement links TRBV27 to TRBJ2-1; D is perhaps TRBD2 (6 bases). This CDR3 contains 16 residues. V lost 2 bases and J 6 bases, leaving 17 bases between the germline ends. Per the germline V gene, CDR1 is MNHEY and CDR2 is SMNVEV (reference sequence). The CDR3 loop is CASSLRETSVGNEQFF. In DNA form, the CDR3 reads TGTGCCAGCAGTTTAAGGGAGACTAGTGTAGGCAATGAGCAGTTCTTC.

This clone has a single count. The gene calls are TRBV28 and TRBJ1-2, with 7 nucleotides matching TRBD1. CDR1 and CDR2 (germline): MDHEN, SYDVKM. The V gene end was trimmed by 6 bases and the J gene end by 5 bases; junction bases not matched to a gene: 6. This CDR3 is 13 amino acids long. In DNA form, the CDR3 reads TGTGCCAGCAGGGGGACAGCGCTTTATGGCTACACCTTC. Translated: CASRGTALYGYTF.

This chain connects TRBV11-2 to TRBJ2-4, with a possible D match to TRBD2 (5 bases). Germline V gene sequence: CDR1 SGHAT, CDR2 FQNNGV. V was pared by 5 bases and J by 1 base, with 12 bases between. The CDR3 extends over 15 amino acids. The CDR3 DNA reads TGTGCCAGCAGCCGGGATCCTCTCGCCAAAAACATTCAGTACTTC. Its translation: CASSRDPLAKNIQYF.

This clone was seen a few times. The V gene is TRBV6-5, the J gene TRBJ1-1; a weak D match, TRBD1 (5 bases). Germline V gene lookup returns CDR1 MNHEY and CDR2 SVGAGI. The CDR3 sequence is 14 residues long. Trimming took off 5 bases at V and 1 base at J, with 11 bases between the two ends. The CDR3 DNA is TGTGCCAGCAGTCATCTTCAGGGGAACACTGAAGCTTTCTTT. It yields the protein CASSHLQGNTEAFF.

This chain joins TRBV4-3 and TRBJ2-5; TRBD2 matches at 9 bases. Trimming at V came to 3 bases and at J to 2 bases, leaving 16 bases not matched to a gene. The germline V gene encodes CDR1 LGHNA and CDR2 YSLEER. The CDR3 length is 19 residues. The CDR3 DNA follows: TGCGCCAGCAGCCAGATCCTCGGACTAGCGACGAATTTACAAGAGACCCAGTACTTC. As protein: CASSQILGLATNLQETQYF.

This chain joins TRBV10-3 and TRBJ2-7; D not resolved. Germline values: CDR1 ENHRY, CDR2 SYGVKD. V was cut by 8 bases and J by 6 bases, with 14 bases left in between. This CDR3 is built from 12 residues. CDR3 loop: CAIAVEQAEQYF. The CDR3 nucleotides read TGTGCCATCGCAGTTGAGCAGGCCGAGCAGTACTTC.

This chain joins TRBV28 and TRBJ1-3; 9 positions match TRBD1. The CDR3 is made up of 14 amino acids. J gave up 6 bases and V 4 bases, and 4 bases lay outside the gene matches. Germline-derived CDR1 and CDR2 are MDHEN and SYDVKM. CDR3 bases: TGTGCCAGCAGTTCCCACAGGGGGCTAAACACCATATATTTT. Amino acid sequence: CASSSHRGLNTIYF.

In regard to this clone: This specimen includes other DNA sequences encoding the same CDR3. V and J are TRBV19 and TRBJ1-5, with 9 bases that match TRBD1. Germline V gene data show CDR1 as LNHDA and CDR2 as SQIVND (reference sequence). The V gene end was trimmed by 5 bases and the J gene end by 6 bases; junction bases not matched to a gene: 2. The CDR3 is 13 residues long. The CDR3 spells CASSLQGAQPQHF. In DNA, the CDR3 is TGTGCCAGTAGTCTACAGGGGGCTCAGCCCCAGCATTTT.

This clone was seen a handful of times. The chain has TRBV5-4 and TRBJ1-4; tentatively, D is TRBD1 (5 bases). V lost 1 base to trimming and J lost 0 bases, with 13 bases between them. This CDR3 is 17 amino acids long. CDR1 is SGHNT, CDR2 YYREEE, per germline (reference sequence). The CDR3 spells CASSLSGAGPTNEKLFF. The CDR3 region has the DNA TGTGCCAGCAGCTTGTCGGGTGCGGGACCAACTAATGAAAAACTGTTTTTT.

The chain employs TRBV5-1 and TRBJ1-3; TRBD1 aligns across 8 bases. V lost 0 bases to trimming and J lost 4 bases; unmatched junction nucleotides: 3. This CDR3 spans 15 amino acids. Germline values: CDR1 SGHRS, CDR2 YFSETQ. CDR3 nucleotides: TGCGCCAGCAGCTTGGATGGGGACAGGGGAAACACCATATATTTT. Translation: CASSLDGDRGNTIYF.

Of note for this clone: At the DNA level, this CDR3 is encoded by other sequences in the same sample as well. The chain joins TRBV4-3 to TRBJ2-7; 8 bases line up with TRBD1. The CDR3 length is 14 residues. V gave up 4 bases and J gave up 4 bases; unmatched junction bases: 6. Looked up from germline, CDR1 is LGHNA and CDR2 is YSLEER. The CDR3 protein is CASSPWTGTYEQYF. The CDR3 DNA sequence: TGCGCCAGCAGCCCCTGGACAGGGACGTACGAGCAGTACTTC.

The V call is TRBV25-1, the J call TRBJ2-1, with 10 bases that match TRBD2. Germline values: CDR1 MGHDK, CDR2 SYGVNS. The J segment lost 4 bases and the V segment lost 3 bases, leaving 3 bases of the junction unmatched. The CDR3 length is 15 residues. Here the CDR3 reads CASSEPSGSYNEQFF. The CDR3 DNA sequence: TGTGCCAGCAGTGAGCCTAGCGGGAGTTACAATGAGCAGTTCTTC.

This clone was counted between two and nine times. J is TRBJ2-3 and V is TRBV6-2 or TRBV6-3; TRBD2 matches at 16 bases. V trimming: 5 bases; J trimming: 7 bases; junction bases outside the gene matches: 6. The CDR3 has 16 amino acids. Germline CDR1 is MNHEY and CDR2 is SVGEGT. In DNA, the CDR3 is TGTGCCAGCAGTCTCCTGGGACTAGCGGGGGGGAATACGCAGTATTTT. It yields the protein CASSLLGLAGGNTQYF.

This chain connects TRBV3-1 (or the pseudogene TRBV3-2) to TRBJ2-1; 8 bases fit TRBD2. Trimming at V came to 1 base and at J to 4 bases, leaving 9 bases not matched to a gene. This CDR3 is 17 amino acids long. Germline CDR1 is LGHDT and CDR2 is YNNKEL (reference sequence). The CDR3 DNA reads as TGTGCCAGCAGCCAAGCGTCTGGCGGGAGGTATTACAATGAGCAGTTCTTC. This translates into CASSQASGGRYYNEQFF.

V is TRBV4-3 and J is TRBJ2-2, with TRBD2 matching 8 bases. CDR1 and CDR2 (germline): LGHNA, YSLEER. V gave up 0 bases and J gave up 3 bases; unmatched junction bases: 9. This CDR3 contains 18 residues. DNA for the CDR3: TGCGCCAGCAGCCAAGATGTAGGGGTAGCGGGATACACCGGGGAGCTGTTTTTT. Amino acids: CASSQDVGVAGYTGELFF.

The chain has TRBV28 and TRBJ1-1; 8 bases are a match to TRBD1. This CDR3 region has 14 residues. With 6 bases clipped from V and 3 bases from J, the junction kept 6 bases outside the gene matches. Germline V gene sequence: CDR1 MDHEN, CDR2 SYDVKM. CDR3 residues: CASRRTGSYTEAFF. The DNA for the CDR3 is TGTGCCAGCAGGAGGACAGGGTCGTACACTGAAGCTTTCTTT.